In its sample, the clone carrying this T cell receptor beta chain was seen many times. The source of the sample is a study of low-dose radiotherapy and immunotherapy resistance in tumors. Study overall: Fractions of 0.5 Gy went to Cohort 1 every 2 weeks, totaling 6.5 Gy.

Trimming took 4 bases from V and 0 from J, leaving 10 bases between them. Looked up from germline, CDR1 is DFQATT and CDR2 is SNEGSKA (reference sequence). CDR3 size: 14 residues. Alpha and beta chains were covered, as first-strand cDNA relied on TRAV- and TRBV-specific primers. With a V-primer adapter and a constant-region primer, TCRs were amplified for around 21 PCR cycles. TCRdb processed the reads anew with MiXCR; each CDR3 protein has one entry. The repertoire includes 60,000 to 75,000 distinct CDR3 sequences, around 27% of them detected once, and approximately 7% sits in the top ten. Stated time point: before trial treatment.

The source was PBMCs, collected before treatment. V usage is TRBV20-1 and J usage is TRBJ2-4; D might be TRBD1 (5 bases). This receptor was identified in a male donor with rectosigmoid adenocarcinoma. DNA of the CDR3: TGCAGTGCTACCCCGACAGCAGCCAAAAACATTCAGTACTTC. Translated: CSATPTAAKNIQYF.